These T cell receptor beta chains were read from a single sample in a study of blood T cell repertoires in COVID-19. Produced via immunoSEQ multiplex PCR; TCRdb's table is partial and in-frame only. The table includes around 200,000 clones, approximately 90% detected once. Sequenced input: peripheral blood. The origin of the receptors is a man older than 75 with acute or convalescent COVID-19. CDR3s include the opening cysteine and the closing phenylalanine or tryptophan. D genes are given only for firm matches. Size tells how often a clone was seen (once, few, many) or the class of an expanded clone, and some rows leave it out.

d_gene: .; j_gene: TRBJ2-1; abundance: .; v_gene: TRBV6-2/TRBV6-3; CDR3nt: TGTGCCAGCAGTTACCCCCAGGCGCGAGAGGAGCAGTTCTTC; CDR3aa: CASSYPQAREEQFF
d_gene: .; j_gene: TRBJ2-2; abundance: few; v_gene: TRBV6-5; CDR3nt: TGTGCCAGCAGTTACTCGACCAGGGGAACCGGGGAGCTGTTTTTT; CDR3aa: CASSYSTRGTGELFF
d_gene: .; j_gene: TRBJ1-4; abundance: few; v_gene: TRBV19; CDR3nt: TGTGCCAGTAGTATGTTACAGGCTAATGAAAAACTGTTTTTT; CDR3aa: CASSMLQANEKLFF
d_gene: TRBD2; j_gene: TRBJ2-1; abundance: .; v_gene: TRBV11-2; CDR3nt: TGTGCCAGCAGCGGGCGACTAGCGGGAGTGGGGTACAATGAGCAGTTCTTC; CDR3aa: CASSGRLAGVGYNEQFF
d_gene: .; j_gene: TRBJ2-1; abundance: .; v_gene: TRBV11-1; CDR3nt: TGTGCCAGCAGCTTCTCTAGGCAATGGGTAAATCATGAGCAGTTCTTC; CDR3aa: CASSFSRQWVNHEQFF
d_gene: .; j_gene: TRBJ2-3; abundance: .; v_gene: TRBV25-1; CDR3nt: TGTGCCAGCAGTGAAGGGGCGGCAGATACGCAGTATTTT; CDR3aa: CASSEGAADTQYF
d_gene: TRBD1; j_gene: TRBJ1-2; abundance: .; v_gene: TRBV11-2; CDR3nt: TGTGCCAGCAGCCCAGGCAGGGGGCAAGGCTATGGCTACACCTTC; CDR3aa: CASSPGRGQGYGYTF
d_gene: TRBD1; j_gene: TRBJ1-5; abundance: .; v_gene: TRBV25-1; CDR3nt: TGTGCCAGCAGCTCTACTACAGGGGCGGCTCAGCCCCAGCATTTT; CDR3aa: CASSSTTGAAQPQHF
d_gene: TRBD1; j_gene: TRBJ1-2; abundance: .; v_gene: TRBV7-2; CDR3nt: TGTGCCAGCAGTCAAGGACAGGGGGGCTTAACTGGCTACACCTTC; CDR3aa: CASSQGQGGLTGYTF
d_gene: TRBD1; j_gene: TRBJ1-2; abundance: .; v_gene: TRBV12-3/TRBV12-4; CDR3nt: TGTGCCGCGAGCAGACAGGGAGTGGGCGGCTACACCTTC; CDR3aa: CAASRQGVGGYTF
d_gene: .; j_gene: TRBJ1-1; abundance: .; v_gene: TRBV28; CDR3nt: TGTGCCAGCAGTACCGTTGGCCTTGCCTGGTCCACTGAAGCTTTCTTT; CDR3aa: CASSTVGLAWSTEAFF
d_gene: TRBD2; j_gene: TRBJ2-2; abundance: once; v_gene: TRBV7-2; CDR3nt: TGTGCCAGCAGCCCCGGGGTAGCGGGAGGCACCGGGGAGCTGTTTTTT; CDR3aa: CASSPGVAGGTGELFF
d_gene: TRBD2; j_gene: TRBJ2-5; abundance: .; v_gene: TRBV5-4; CDR3nt: TGTGCCAGCAGCTTGCAACTAGCGGGAGAGACCCAGTACTTC; CDR3aa: CASSLQLAGETQYF
d_gene: TRBD1; j_gene: TRBJ1-6; abundance: once; v_gene: TRBV5-3; CDR3nt: TGTGCCAGAAGCAACGGTAGACAGGGCCACTCCTATAATTCACCCCTCCACTTT; CDR3aa: CARSNGRQGHSYNSPLHF